This TCR beta chain was retrieved from a study of beta chain features in type 1 diabetes. Germline V gives CDR1 SGHDN, CDR2 FVKESK. Unmatched junction bases numbered 4, after V lost 4 bases and J lost 2 bases. The CDR3 runs 14 residues. This clone appeared a few times. Its antigen remains unknown. Study-wide results and limits: Moderately but significantly shorter TCRB CDR3s were found in Type 1 diabetes patients in all four CD4+ subsets. Type 1 diabetes patients had fewer VDJ junction insertions and more deletions.

The sequenced template was cDNA made from the entire isolated RNA. The protocol was immunoSEQ multiplex PCR, while the TCRdb copy is restricted to in-frame clones and leaves out a portion. Of some 640,000 clones listed, roughly an eighth were seen once; the top ten hold roughly 0.04%. The sample taken for sequencing was naive CD4+ T cells from blood. The V gene is TRBV14, the J gene TRBJ2-7; TRBD1 aligns across 8 bases. The sequence was obtained from a man aged 18 to 29 with type 1 diabetes. The CDR3 region is CASSPGTGTYEQYF. CDR3 sequence (DNA): TGTGCCAGCAGCCCCGGGACAGGAACCTACGAGCAGTACTTC. Full variable domain (rest looked up from reference TRBV14 and TRBJ2-7): EAGVTQFPSHSVIEKGQTVTLRCDPISGHDNLYWYRRVMGKEIKFLLHFVKESKQDESGMPNNRFLAERTGGTYSTLKVQPAELEDSGVYFCASSPGTGTYEQYFGPGTRLTVT.